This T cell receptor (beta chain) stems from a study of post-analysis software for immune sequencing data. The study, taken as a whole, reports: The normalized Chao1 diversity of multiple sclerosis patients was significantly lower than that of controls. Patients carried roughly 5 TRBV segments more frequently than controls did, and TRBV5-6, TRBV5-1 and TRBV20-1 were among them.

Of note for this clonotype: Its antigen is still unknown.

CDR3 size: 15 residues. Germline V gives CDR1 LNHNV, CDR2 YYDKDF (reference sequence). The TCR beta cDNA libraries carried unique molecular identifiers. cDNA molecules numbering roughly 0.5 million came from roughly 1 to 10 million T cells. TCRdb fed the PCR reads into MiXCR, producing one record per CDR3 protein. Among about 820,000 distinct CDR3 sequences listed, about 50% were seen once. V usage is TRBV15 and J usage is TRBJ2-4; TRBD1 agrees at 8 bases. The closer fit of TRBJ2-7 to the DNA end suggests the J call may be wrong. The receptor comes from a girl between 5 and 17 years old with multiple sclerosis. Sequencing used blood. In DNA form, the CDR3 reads TGTGCCACCAGCGTAGAGGACAGGGCGATCCACGAGCAGTACTTC. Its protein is CATSVEDRAIHEQYF.